This T cell receptor beta chain was observed in a study of T cell responses to AZD1222 COVID-19 vaccine. V lost 0 bases to trimming and J lost 4 bases, with 10 bases between them. The V gene's germline CDR1 is MGHRA and CDR2 YSYEKL. The CDR3 length is 16 residues. Comment on this clone: Its antigen is not identified.

The study, taken as a whole, reports: Clonal diversity may have been underestimated, and the donors were mostly white British, with more females than males. Only after the peak T cell response were repertoires sampled. Reportedly, nearly half of unique spike TCRs recognized epitopes outside B.1.351/B.1.1.7 mutations.

Profiled with immunoSEQ multiplex PCR; TCRdb holds only in-frame clones, not every one. The repertoire holds about 150,000 clones, with approximately 90% as singletons. Second-dose timings of about 4 or about 12 weeks were pooled. The TCR sequence derives from an adult who received the AZD1222 COVID-19 vaccine. The chain uses TRBV4-1 and TRBJ2-6; D gene uncertain. The specimen was peripheral blood, collected 28 days after the second AZD1222 dose. The CDR3 nucleotides are TGCGCCAGCAGCCAAGATCAATCCTTCGGGGCCAACGTCCTGACTTTC. Encoded protein: CASSQDQSFGANVLTF.